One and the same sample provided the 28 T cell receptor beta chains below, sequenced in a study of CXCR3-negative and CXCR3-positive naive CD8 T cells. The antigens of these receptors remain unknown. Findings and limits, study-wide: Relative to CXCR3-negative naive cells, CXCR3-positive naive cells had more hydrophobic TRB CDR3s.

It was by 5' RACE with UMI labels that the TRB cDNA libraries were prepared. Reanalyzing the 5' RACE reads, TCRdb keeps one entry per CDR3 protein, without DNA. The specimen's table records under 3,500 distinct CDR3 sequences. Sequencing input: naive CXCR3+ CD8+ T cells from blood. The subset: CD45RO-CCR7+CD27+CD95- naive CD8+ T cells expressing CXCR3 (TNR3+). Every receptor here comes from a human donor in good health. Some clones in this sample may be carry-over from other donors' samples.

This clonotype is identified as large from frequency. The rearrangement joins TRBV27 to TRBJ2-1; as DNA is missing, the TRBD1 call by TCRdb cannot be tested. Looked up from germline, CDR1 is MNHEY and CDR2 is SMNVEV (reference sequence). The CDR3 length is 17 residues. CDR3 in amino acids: CASRHSYLPGTPNEQFF.

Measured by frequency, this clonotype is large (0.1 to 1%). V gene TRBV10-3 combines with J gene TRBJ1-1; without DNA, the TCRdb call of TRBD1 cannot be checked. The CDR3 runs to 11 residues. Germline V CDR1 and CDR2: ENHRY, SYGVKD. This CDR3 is CAIRTQGRAFF.

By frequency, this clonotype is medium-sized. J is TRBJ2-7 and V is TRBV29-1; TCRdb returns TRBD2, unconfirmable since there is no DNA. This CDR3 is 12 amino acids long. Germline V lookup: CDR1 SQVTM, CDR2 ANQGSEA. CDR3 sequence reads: CSAGRAGYEQYF.

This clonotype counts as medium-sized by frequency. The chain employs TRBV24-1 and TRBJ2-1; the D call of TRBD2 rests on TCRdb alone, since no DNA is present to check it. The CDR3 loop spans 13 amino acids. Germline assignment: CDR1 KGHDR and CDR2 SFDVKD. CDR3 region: CATTDGRYNEQFF.

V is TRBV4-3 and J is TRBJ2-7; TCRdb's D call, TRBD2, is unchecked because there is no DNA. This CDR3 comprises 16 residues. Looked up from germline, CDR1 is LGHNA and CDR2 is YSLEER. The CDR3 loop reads CASSQDRTSGGAEQYF.

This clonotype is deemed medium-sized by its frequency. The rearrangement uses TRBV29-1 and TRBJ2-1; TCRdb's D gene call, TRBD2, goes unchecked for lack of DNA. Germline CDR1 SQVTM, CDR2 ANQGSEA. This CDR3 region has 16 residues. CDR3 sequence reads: CSVRAGSVRSYNEQFF.

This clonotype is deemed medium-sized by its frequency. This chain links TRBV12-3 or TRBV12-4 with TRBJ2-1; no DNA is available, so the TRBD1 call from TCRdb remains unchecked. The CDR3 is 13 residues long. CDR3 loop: CASSPDSLSAKFF.

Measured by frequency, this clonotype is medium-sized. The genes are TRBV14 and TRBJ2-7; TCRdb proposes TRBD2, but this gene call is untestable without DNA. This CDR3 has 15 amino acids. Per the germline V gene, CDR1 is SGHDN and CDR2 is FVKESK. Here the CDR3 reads CASSQVSGGAYEQYF.

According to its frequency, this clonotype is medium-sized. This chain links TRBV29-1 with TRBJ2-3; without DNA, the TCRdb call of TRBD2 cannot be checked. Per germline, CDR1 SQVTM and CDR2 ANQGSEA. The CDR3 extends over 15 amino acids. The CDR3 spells CSVEGRVASTDTQYF.

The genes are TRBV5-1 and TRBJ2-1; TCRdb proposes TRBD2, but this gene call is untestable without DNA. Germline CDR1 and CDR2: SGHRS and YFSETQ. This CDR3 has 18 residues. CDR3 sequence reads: CASSLTSGGLSSYNEQFF. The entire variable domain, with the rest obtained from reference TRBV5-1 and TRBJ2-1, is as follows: KAGVTQTPRYLIKTRGQQVTLSCSPISGHRSVSWYQQTPGQGLQFLFEYFSETQRNKGNFPGRFSGRQFSNSRSEMNVSTLELGDSALYLCASSLTSGGLSSYNEQFFGPGTRLTVL.

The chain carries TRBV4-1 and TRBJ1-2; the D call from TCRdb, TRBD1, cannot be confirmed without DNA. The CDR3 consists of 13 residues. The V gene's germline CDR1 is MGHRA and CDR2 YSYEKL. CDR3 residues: CASSQDSRTAAFF.

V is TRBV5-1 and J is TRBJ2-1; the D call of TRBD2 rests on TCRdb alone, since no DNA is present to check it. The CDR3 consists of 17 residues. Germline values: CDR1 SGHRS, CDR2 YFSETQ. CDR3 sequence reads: CASSLARSGNLYNEQFF.

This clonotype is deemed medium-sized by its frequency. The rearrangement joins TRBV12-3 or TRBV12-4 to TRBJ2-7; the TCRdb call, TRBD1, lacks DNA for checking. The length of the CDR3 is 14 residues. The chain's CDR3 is CASSFMIARGEQYF.

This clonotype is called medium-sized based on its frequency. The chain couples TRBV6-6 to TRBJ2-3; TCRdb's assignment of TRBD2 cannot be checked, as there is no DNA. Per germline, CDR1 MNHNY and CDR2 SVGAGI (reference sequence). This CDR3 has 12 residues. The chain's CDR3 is CASLPSRDTQYF.

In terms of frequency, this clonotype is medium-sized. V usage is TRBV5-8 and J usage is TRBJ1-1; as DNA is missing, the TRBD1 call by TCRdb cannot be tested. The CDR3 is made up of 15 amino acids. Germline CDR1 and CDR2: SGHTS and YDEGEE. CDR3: CASSAPGQGAAEAFF.

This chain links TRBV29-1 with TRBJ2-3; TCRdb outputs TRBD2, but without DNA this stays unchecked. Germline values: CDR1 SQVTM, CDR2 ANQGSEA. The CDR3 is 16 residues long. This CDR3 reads CSATLVRAAVSDTQYF.

CDR3 sequence: CASSIGDRTYNEQFF. The chain uses TRBV19 and TRBJ2-1; TCRdb's assignment of TRBD1 cannot be checked, as there is no DNA. This CDR3 region has 15 residues. Germline loops: CDR1 LNHDA, CDR2 SQIVND (reference sequence).

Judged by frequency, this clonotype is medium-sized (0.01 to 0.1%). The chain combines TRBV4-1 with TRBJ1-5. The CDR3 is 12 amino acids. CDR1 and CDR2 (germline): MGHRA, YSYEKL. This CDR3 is CASSQPYQPQHF.

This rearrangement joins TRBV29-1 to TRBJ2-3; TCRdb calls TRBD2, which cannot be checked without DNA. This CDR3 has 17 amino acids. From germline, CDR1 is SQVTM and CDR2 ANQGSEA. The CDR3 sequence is CSGEGTSGRHGTDTQYF.

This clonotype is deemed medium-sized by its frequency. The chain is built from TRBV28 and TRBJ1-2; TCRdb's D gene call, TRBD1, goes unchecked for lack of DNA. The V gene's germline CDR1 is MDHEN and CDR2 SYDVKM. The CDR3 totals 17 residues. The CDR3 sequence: CASSLRTGQEPNYGYTF.

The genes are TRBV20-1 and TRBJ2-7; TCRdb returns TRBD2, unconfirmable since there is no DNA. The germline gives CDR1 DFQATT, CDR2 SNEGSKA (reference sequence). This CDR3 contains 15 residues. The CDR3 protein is CSARDPGLAGYEQYF.

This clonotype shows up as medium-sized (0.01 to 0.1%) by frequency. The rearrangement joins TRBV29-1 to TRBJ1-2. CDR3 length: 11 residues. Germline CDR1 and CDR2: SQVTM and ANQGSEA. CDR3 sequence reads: CSVELGSGYTF.

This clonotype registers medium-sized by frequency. The CDR3 spells CSVITGGVGPDTQYF. V usage is TRBV29-1 and J usage is TRBJ2-3; as DNA is missing, the TRBD1 call by TCRdb cannot be tested. Germline V lookup: CDR1 SQVTM, CDR2 ANQGSEA. The CDR3 extends over 15 amino acids.

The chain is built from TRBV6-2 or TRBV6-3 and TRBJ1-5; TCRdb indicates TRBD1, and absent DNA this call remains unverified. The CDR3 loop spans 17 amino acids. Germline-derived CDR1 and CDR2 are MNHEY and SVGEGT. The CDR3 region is CASSYESRTASNQPQHF.

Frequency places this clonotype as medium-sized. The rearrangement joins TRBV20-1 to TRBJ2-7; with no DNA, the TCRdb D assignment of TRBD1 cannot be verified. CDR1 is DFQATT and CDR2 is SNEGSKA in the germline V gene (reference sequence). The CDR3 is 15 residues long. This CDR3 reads CSALINRQISYEQYF.

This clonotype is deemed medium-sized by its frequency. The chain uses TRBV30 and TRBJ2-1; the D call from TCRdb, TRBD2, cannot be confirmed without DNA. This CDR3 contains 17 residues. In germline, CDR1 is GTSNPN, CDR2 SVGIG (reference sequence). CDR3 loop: CAWSVQDSGRELFEQFF. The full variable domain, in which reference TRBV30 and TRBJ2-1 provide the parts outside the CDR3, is SQTIHQWPATLVQPVGSPLSLECTVEGTSNPNLYWYRQAAGRGLQLLFYSVGIGQISSEVPQNLSASRPQDRQFILSSKKLLLSDSGFYLCAWSVQDSGRELFEQFFGPGTRLTVL.

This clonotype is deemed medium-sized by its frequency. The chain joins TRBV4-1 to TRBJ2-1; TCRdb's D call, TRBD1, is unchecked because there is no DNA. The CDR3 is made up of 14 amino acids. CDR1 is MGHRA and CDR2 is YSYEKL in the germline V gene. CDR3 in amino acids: CASSHQGQANEQFF.

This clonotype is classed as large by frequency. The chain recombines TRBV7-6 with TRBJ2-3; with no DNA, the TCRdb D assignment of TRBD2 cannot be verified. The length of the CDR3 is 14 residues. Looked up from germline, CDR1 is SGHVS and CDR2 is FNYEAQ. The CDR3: CASSSTRGFHTQYF.